These 3 T cell receptor beta chains share one sample of origin, sequenced in a study of shared clonotypes between healthy human individuals. The repertoire was sequenced with immunoSEQ multiplex PCR; TCRdb's copy has only in-frame clones and lacks some. The sample contains over a million clones, roughly 96% of which appear only once. Sequenced sample: naive CD4+ T cells sorted from blood. Specified subset: CD45RA+ positively selected. These receptors all stem from a man aged 25-45 years in good health.

The chain recombines TRBV28 with TRBJ1-1; weak D call: TRBD1 (6 bases). Germline V gives CDR1 MDHEN, CDR2 SYDVKM. Trimming shortened V by 2 bases and J by 3 bases, and 10 bases separated the two germline ends. This CDR3 has 14 residues. CDR3 DNA sequence: TGTGCCAGCAGTTTACCGGGGGGGCACACTGAAGCTTTCTTT. It specifies CASSLPGGHTEAFF.

The chain employs TRBV7-9 and TRBJ1-3, with D uncertain. Per the germline V gene, CDR1 is SEHNR and CDR2 is FQNEAQ (reference sequence). The CDR3 has 17 residues. Trimming cost V 1 base and J 2 bases, with 15 bases left between them. CDR3 residues: CASSLGHSGKAGNTIYF. CDR3 in DNA: TGTGCCAGCAGCTTAGGTCATTCGGGTAAAGCTGGAAACACCATATATTTT.

This sequence joins TRBV9 and TRBJ2-3; D possibly corresponds to TRBD2 (6 bases). Trimming took 2 bases from V and 0 from J, leaving 13 bases between them. CDR1 SGDLS and CDR2 YYNGEE come from the germline V gene. The CDR3 runs to 16 residues. CDR3 amino acids: CASSVRGAGSTDTQYF. The CDR3 nucleotides read TGTGCCAGCAGCGTGAGGGGAGCGGGCAGCACAGATACGCAGTATTTT.